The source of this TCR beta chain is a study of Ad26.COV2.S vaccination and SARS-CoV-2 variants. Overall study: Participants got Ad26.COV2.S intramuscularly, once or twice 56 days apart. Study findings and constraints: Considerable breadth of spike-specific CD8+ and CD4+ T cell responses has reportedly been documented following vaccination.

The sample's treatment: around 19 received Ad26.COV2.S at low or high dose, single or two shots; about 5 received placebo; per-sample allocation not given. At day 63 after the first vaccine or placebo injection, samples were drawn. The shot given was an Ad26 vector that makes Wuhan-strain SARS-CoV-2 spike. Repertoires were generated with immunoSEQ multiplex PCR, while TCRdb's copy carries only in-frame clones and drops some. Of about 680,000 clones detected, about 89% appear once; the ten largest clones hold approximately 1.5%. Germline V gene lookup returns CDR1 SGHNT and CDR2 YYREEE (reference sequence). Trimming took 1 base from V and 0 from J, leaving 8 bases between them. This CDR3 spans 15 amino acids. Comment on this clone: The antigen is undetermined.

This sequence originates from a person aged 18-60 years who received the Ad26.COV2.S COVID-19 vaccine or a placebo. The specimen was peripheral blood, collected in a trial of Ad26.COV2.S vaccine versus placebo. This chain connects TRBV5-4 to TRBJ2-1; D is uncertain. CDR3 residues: CASSLIGVSYNEQFF. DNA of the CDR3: TGTGCCAGCAGCTTGATCGGCGTCTCCTACAATGAGCAGTTCTTC.